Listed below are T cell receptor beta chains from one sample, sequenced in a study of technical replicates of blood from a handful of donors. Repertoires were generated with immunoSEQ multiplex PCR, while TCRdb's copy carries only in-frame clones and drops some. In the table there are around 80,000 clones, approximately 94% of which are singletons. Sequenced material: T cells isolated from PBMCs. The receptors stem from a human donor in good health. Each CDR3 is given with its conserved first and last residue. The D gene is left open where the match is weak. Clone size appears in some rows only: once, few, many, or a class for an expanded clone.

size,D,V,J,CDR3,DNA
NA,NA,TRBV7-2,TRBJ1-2,CASSLGREDGYTF,TGTGCCAGCAGCTTGGGCAGGGAGGACGGCTACACCTTC
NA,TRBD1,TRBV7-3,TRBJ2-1,CASNPGTGNNEQFF,TGTGCCAGCAACCCCGGGACAGGGAACAATGAGCAGTTCTTC
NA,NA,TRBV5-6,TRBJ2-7,CASSYTGGYEQYF,TGTGCCAGCAGCTACACCGGCGGCTACGAGCAGTACTTC
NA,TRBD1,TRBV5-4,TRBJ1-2,CASSTDRGYGYTF,TGTGCCAGCAGTACGGACAGGGGTTATGGCTACACCTTC
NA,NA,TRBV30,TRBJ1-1,CAWSVYLRGPDTEAFF,TGTGCCTGGAGTGTATACCTCAGGGGTCCAGACACTGAAGCTTTCTTT
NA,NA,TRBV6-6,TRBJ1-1,CASSYPPPGGAFF,TGTGCCAGCAGTTACCCCCCGCCGGGAGGGGCTTTCTTT
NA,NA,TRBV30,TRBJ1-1,CAWTLWRDGTEAFF,TGTGCCTGGACCCTGTGGAGGGATGGCACTGAAGCTTTCTTT
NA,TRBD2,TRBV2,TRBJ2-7,CASSGPSLTSGREQYF,TGTGCCAGCAGTGGTCCATCATTGACTAGCGGGAGGGAGCAGTACTTC
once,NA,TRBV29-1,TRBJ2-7,CSVASNLLYEQYF,TGCAGCGTTGCATCTAACCTTCTTTACGAGCAGTACTTC
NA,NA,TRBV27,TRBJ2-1,CASSLRDPGRLSYNEQFF,TGTGCCAGCAGTTTAAGGGATCCGGGAAGGCTTTCCTACAATGAGCAGTTCTTC
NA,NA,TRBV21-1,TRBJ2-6,CASSKIWRHSLPGANVLTF,TGTGCCAGCAGCAAAATCTGGCGACACTCCTTACCTGGGGCCAACGTCCTGACTTTC
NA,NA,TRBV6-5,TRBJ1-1,CASSSSLEAFF,TGTGCCAGCAGTTCCAGTTTGGAAGCTTTCTTT
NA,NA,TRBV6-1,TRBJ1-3,CASKTGGGNTIYF,TGTGCCAGCAAGACAGGAGGTGGAAACACCATATATTTT
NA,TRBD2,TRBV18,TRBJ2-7,CASSPPSSAGGKPYEQYF,TGTGCCAGCTCACCACCAAGCTCAGCGGGAGGGAAACCCTACGAGCAGTACTTC
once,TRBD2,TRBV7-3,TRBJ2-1,CASSFERENEQFF,TGTGCCAGCAGCTTCGAGCGGGAGAATGAGCAGTTCTTC
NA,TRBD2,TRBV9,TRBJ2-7,CASSVGGGRDEQYF,TGTGCCAGCAGCGTAGGGGGCGGGAGGGACGAGCAGTACTTC
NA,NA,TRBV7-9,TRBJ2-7,CASMGETTAYEQYF,TGTGCCAGCATGGGAGAGACTACCGCCTACGAGCAGTACTTC
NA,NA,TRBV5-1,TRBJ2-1,CASSGPNEQFF,TGCGCCAGCAGCGGCCCGAATGAGCAGTTCTTC
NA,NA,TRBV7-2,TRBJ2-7,CASSFDSGVEQYF,TGTGCCAGCAGCTTCGATTCGGGAGTCGAGCAGTACTTC
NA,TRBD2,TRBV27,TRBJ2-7,CASSLGGGPYEQYF,TGTGCCAGCAGTTTAGGGGGAGGGCCCTACGAGCAGTACTTC
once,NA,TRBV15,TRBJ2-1,CATSRGRSIGDEQFF,TGTGCCACCAGCAGAGGGAGGTCTATAGGCGATGAGCAGTTCTTC
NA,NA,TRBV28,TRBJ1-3,CASKTTGGNTIYF,TGTGCCAGCAAGACCACAGGGGGAAACACCATATATTTT
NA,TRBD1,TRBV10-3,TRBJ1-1,CAIQGEGTEAFF,TGTGCCATCCAGGGGGAAGGAACTGAAGCTTTCTTT
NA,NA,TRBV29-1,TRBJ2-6,CSVGGYGANVLTF,TGCAGCGTTGGAGGGTACGGGGCCAACGTCCTGACTTTC
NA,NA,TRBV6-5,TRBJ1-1,CASCQGTEAFF,TGTGCCAGCTGTCAGGGTACTGAAGCTTTCTTT
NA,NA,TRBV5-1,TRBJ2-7,CASSVRSGYYEQYF,TGCGCCAGCAGCGTTAGGAGCGGGTACTACGAGCAGTACTTC
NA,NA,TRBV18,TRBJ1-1,CASSPQRLAEAFF,TGTGCCAGCTCACCGCAGCGGCTGGCTGAAGCTTTCTTT
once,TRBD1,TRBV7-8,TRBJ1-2,CASSLGSGQGEGGYTF,TGTGCCAGCAGCCTGGGCTCCGGACAGGGGGAGGGGGGCTACACCTTC
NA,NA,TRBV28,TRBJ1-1,CASSFKQLNTEAFF,TGTGCCAGCAGTTTTAAACAGCTGAACACTGAAGCTTTCTTT
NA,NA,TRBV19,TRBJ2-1,CASSLLMAEGEQFF,TGTGCCAGTAGTCTGCTGATGGCGGAGGGTGAGCAGTTCTTC
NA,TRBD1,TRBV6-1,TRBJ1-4,CASSQQGAWDEKLFF,TGTGCCAGCAGTCAGCAGGGGGCGTGGGATGAAAAACTGTTTTTT
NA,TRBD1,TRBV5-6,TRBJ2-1,CASSFGTGVSNEQFF,TGTGCCAGCAGCTTTGGGACAGGGGTGAGTAATGAGCAGTTCTTC
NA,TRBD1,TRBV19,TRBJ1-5,CASSVTTGGDYQPQHF,TGTGCCAGTAGTGTTACCACAGGGGGCGATTACCAGCCCCAGCATTTT
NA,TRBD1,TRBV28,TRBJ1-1,CASRDPGQGSFETEAFF,TGTGCCAGCAGGGACCCGGGACAGGGCTCATTCGAGACTGAAGCTTTCTTT
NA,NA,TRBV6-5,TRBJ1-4,CAVGVNEKLFF,TGTGCCGTAGGGGTCAATGAAAAACTGTTTTTT
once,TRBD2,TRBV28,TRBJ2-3,CASFALAGRYTDTQYF,TGTGCCAGCTTCGCTCTAGCGGGTAGATACACAGATACGCAGTATTTT
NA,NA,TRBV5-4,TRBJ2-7,CASSFQGSYEQYF,TGTGCCAGCAGCTTTCAGGGCTCCTACGAGCAGTACTTC
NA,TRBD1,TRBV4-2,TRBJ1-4,CASGDRNNEKLFF,TGTGCCAGCGGGGACAGGAATAATGAAAAACTGTTTTTT
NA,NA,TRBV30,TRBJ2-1,CAWTTGVESYNEQFF,TGTGCCTGGACAACGGGGGTTGAGTCCTACAATGAGCAGTTCTTC
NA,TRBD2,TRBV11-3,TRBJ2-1,CASSFSGSQNEQFF,TGTGCCAGCAGTTTTAGCGGGAGTCAAAATGAGCAGTTCTTC
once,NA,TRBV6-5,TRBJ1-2,CASSYRGPLDGYTF,TGTGCCAGCAGTTACAGAGGGCCCCTGGATGGCTACACCTTC
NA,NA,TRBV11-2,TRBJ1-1,CASSATGAEAFF,TGTGCCAGCAGCGCCACGGGGGCTGAAGCTTTCTTT